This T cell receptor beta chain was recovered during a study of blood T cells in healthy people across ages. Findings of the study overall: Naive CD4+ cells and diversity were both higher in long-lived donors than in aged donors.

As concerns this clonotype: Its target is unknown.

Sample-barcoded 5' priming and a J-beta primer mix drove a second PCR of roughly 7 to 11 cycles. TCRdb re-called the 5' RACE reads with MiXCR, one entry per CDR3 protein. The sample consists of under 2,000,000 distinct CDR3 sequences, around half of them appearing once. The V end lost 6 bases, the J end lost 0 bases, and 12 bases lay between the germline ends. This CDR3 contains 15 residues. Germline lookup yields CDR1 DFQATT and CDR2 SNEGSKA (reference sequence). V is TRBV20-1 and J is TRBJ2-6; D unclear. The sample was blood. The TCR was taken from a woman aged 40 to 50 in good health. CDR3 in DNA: TGCAGTGCGCCGCCACACAACTCTGGGGCCAACGTCCTGACTTTC. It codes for CSAPPHNSGANVLTF.